This note documents a single T cell receptor beta chain sequence. RNA amounts of about 0.5 to 1 ug underwent reverse transcription with random hexamers. TCRdb passed the immunoSEQ multiplex PCR reads through MiXCR, listing each CDR3 protein once. The sample gives some 100,000 distinct CDR3 sequences, about 95% of which show up once; 0.3% is in the top ten. Sequencing of TCR beta covered CD8+ and CD4+ T cells obtained from blood. The record originates from a study of CD8 T cells in Susac syndrome. Background on the study: Patients with Susac syndrome were therapy-naive, treated with corticosteroids, or treated with intravenous immunoglobulin alone when blood was collected.

V lost 4 bases and J lost 1; bases outside the gene matches: 11. Per germline, CDR1 LNHNV and CDR2 YYDKDF (reference sequence). The CDR3 is 18 amino acids. V usage is TRBV15 and J usage is TRBJ1-5; 9 positions match TRBD1. Sequencing was carried out using CD8+ T cells from PBMCs. This TCR derives from a human donor with Susac syndrome. The CDR3 nucleotides are TGTGCCACCAGCACCATCCCGGGACAGGGTTCGAGCAATCAGCCCCAGCATTTT. Amino acid sequence: CATSTIPGQGSSNQPQHF.